This entry lists 26 T cell receptor beta chains sequenced from one sample in a study of cytotoxic CD8 clonotypes in ibrutinib-treated CLL. Clones were sequenced by immunoSEQ multiplex PCR, and TCRdb holds only the in-frame ones, with some missing. The sample consists of about 9,000 clones, under 85% of them appearing once. Source: PBMCs, taken before ibrutinib treatment. Receptors originate from a human donor with chronic lymphocytic leukemia.

V is TRBV11-2 and J is TRBJ2-1; D is perhaps TRBD1 (6 bases). Germline V gene sequence: CDR1 SGHAT, CDR2 FQNNGV. The ends were cut back, 2 bases at V and 5 bases at J, with 10 bases in the middle. The CDR3 sequence is 14 residues long. CDR3 nucleotides: TGTGCCAGCAGCTTATTTAGGACAGACAATGAGCAGTTCTTC. This gives the protein CASSLFRTDNEQFF.

The chain recombines TRBV7-2 with TRBJ2-7, with 8 bases matching TRBD2. CDR1 is SGHTA and CDR2 is FQGNSA in the germline V gene. The V and J ends lost 4 bases and 7 bases, in that order; junction bases with no gene match: 9. The CDR3 has 14 residues. CDR3 residues: CASSSGSGSGEQYF. CDR3 coding DNA: TGTGCCAGCAGCTCAGGGAGCGGGAGTGGTGAGCAGTACTTC.

The V gene is TRBV5-8, the J gene TRBJ1-5, with a possible D match to TRBD1 (6 bases). V was pared by 5 bases and J by 6 bases, with 12 bases between. The CDR3 is 13 amino acids. Germline CDR1 reads SGHTS; CDR2 reads YDEGEE. The CDR3 protein is CASSPGHFQPQHF. The DNA of the CDR3 is TGTGCCAGCAGTCCGGGACACTTTCAGCCCCAGCATTTT.

In this sample, this clone turned up once. The rearrangement joins TRBV7-2 to TRBJ1-4; D is ambiguous. The germline CDR1 and CDR2 sequences are SGHTA and FQGNSA. V was clipped by 2 bases and J by 0 bases, with 4 bases between them. The CDR3 covers 14 residues. The chain's CDR3 is CASSLQATNEKLFF. The DNA of the CDR3 is TGTGCCAGCAGCTTACAGGCAACTAATGAAAAACTGTTTTTT.

Written as DNA, the CDR3 is TGTGCCAGCAGCGGCCAGGGAAGTGGTAACTATGGCTACACCTTC. This encodes CASSGQGSGNYGYTF. This sequence joins TRBV7-2 and TRBJ1-2; the D gene is possibly TRBD1 (5 bases). The CDR3 is made up of 15 amino acids. The V and J ends lost 5 bases and 1 base respectively, with 14 bases between them. Germline loops: CDR1 SGHTA, CDR2 FQGNSA.

This clone counts as large (0.1 to 1%). The genes are TRBV6-6 and TRBJ2-3, with TRBD1 matching over 10 bases. V was pared by 1 base and J by 4 bases, with 5 bases of the junction left unmatched. The CDR3 is 16 residues long. Germline V lookup: CDR1 MNHNY, CDR2 SVGAGI (reference sequence). The CDR3 protein is CASSYWGQGNADTQYF. Written as DNA, the CDR3 is TGTGCCAGCAGTTACTGGGGACAGGGGAACGCAGATACGCAGTATTTT.

The J gene is TRBJ2-7, the V gene TRBV28; 9 bases map to TRBD1. The CDR3 has 15 amino acids. With V trimmed by 5 bases and J by 4 bases, 9 bases remained unmatched. CDR1 is MDHEN, CDR2 SYDVKM, per germline. CDR3 nucleotides: TGTGCCAGCAGTGCCCCCGGGACAGGGACATACGAGCAGTACTTC. This translates into CASSAPGTGTYEQYF. Looking up the rest from reference TRBV28 and TRBJ2-7 gives the full variable domain: DVKVTQSSRYLVKRTGEKVFLECVQDMDHENMFWYRQDPGLGLRLIYFSYDVKMKEKGDIPEGYSVSREKKERFSLILESASTNQTSMYLCASSAPGTGTYEQYFGPGTRLTVT.

The V and J genes are TRBV4-1 and TRBJ2-3, with 8 nucleotides matching TRBD2. V dropped 1 base and J dropped 4; count of bases not matched to a gene: 7. Germline V gene sequence: CDR1 MGHRA, CDR2 YSYEKL. The CDR3 has 16 residues. Here the CDR3 reads CASSQVGAGVSDTQYF. DNA for the CDR3: TGCGCCAGCAGCCAAGTGGGAGCGGGAGTATCAGATACGCAGTATTTT.

The chain joins TRBV27 to TRBJ2-1, with TRBD2 as a possible D gene (7 bases). V lost 3 bases, J lost 10 bases, and 22 bases lay in between. Germline loops: CDR1 MNHEY, CDR2 SMNVEV (reference sequence). The CDR3 is made up of 16 amino acids. The CDR3: CASSFFTGRAGGEQFF. CDR3 nucleotide sequence: TGTGCCAGCAGTTTTTTCACAGGGAGGGCCGGTGGGGAGCAGTTCTTC.

V and J are TRBV19 and TRBJ2-1; perhaps TRBD1 as D (6 bases). Germline loops: CDR1 LNHDA, CDR2 SQIVND (reference sequence). V lost 1 base and J 6 bases, leaving 13 bases between the germline ends. The CDR3 length is 15 residues. The CDR3 bases are TGTGCCAGTAGTATAGTGGCAGGGGAATCCAATGAGCAGTTCTTC. It yields the protein CASSIVAGESNEQFF.

The gene calls are TRBV5-8 and TRBJ1-6; 10 bases are a match to TRBD1. This CDR3 is built from 16 residues. After removal of 4 bases from V and 7 bases from J, the junction contained 8 bases not matched to a gene. Germline V CDR1 and CDR2: SGHTS, YDEGEE. The CDR3 bases are TGTGCCAGCAGCCGCTTTCGGACAGGGGGGAATTCACCCCTCCACTTT. The encoded protein is CASSRFRTGGNSPLHF.

This chain joins TRBV6-6 and TRBJ2-2; 8 nucleotides align to TRBD2. Germline CDR1 is MNHNY and CDR2 is SVGAGI (reference sequence). CDR3 length equals 15 residues. With V trimmed by 7 bases and J by 4 bases, 8 bases remained unmatched. The CDR3 DNA reads TGTGCCAGCACCACGGGGGGGGGTGGCACCGGGGAGCTGTTTTTT. This translates into CASTTGGGGTGELFF.

In this sample, this clone is medium-sized. This chain links TRBV27 with TRBJ1-5; 7 positions match TRBD1. V lost 1 base to trimming and J lost 2 bases; unmatched junction nucleotides: 2. Looked up from germline, CDR1 is MNHEY and CDR2 is SMNVEV (reference sequence). CDR3 length equals 15 residues. CDR3 nucleotides: TGTGCCAGCAGTTTATACAGGGGAGGCAATCAGCCCCAGCATTTT. This codes for CASSLYRGGNQPQHF.

The chain combines TRBV13 with TRBJ2-7; tentative D call: TRBD2 (5 bases). Trimming took off 5 bases at V and 2 bases at J, with 16 bases between the two ends. The CDR3 runs to 15 residues. The germline V gene encodes CDR1 PRHDT and CDR2 FYEKMQ (reference sequence). The DNA of the CDR3 is TGTGCCAGCAGCCCTGGGAGCAGGTCTACCTACGAGCAGTACTTC. The encoded protein is CASSPGSRSTYEQYF. The complete variable domain, with remaining parts taken from reference TRBV13 and TRBJ2-7, reads AAGVIQSPRHLIKEKRETATLKCYPIPRHDTVYWYQQGPGQDPQFLISFYEKMQSDKGSIPDRFSAQQFSDYHSELNMSSLELGDSALYFCASSPGSRSTYEQYFGPGTRLTVT.

The V and J genes are TRBV2 and TRBJ2-7; 7 nucleotides agree with TRBD1. There are 11 residues in the CDR3. CDR1 and CDR2 from the germline V gene are SNHLY and FYNNEI. V trimming: 8 bases; J trimming: 6 bases; junction bases outside the gene matches: 4. The CDR3 sequence is CASRRDSEQYF. CDR3 nucleotides: TGTGCCAGCCGACGGGACAGCGAGCAGTACTTC.

V is TRBV27 and J is TRBJ2-1, with 14 bases that match TRBD2. Germline CDR1 and CDR2: MNHEY and SMNVEV (reference sequence). The CDR3 runs to 16 residues. Trimming cost V 3 bases and J 8 bases; bases outside gene matches: 6. Here the CDR3 DNA reads TGTGCCAGCAGTTTTCAGACTAGCGGGAGGGCGTATGAGCAGTTCTTC. Translated: CASSFQTSGRAYEQFF.

This chain links TRBV29-1 with TRBJ2-1; the D gene is possibly TRBD2 (6 bases). Germline assignment: CDR1 SQVTM and CDR2 ANQGSEA. Trimming pared 5 bases from V and 4 bases from J, leaving 15 bases between. The CDR3 runs to 14 residues. The CDR3 protein is CSVFREVFYNEQFF. Written as DNA, the CDR3 is TGCAGCGTTTTCAGGGAGGTGTTTTACAATGAGCAGTTCTTC.

This chain connects TRBV28 to TRBJ1-2; possibly TRBD1 for D (5 bases). CDR3 length: 13 residues. The ends were cut back, 2 bases at V and 13 bases at J, with 17 bases in the middle. Per the germline V gene, CDR1 is MDHEN and CDR2 is SYDVKM. CDR3 region: CASSLMATWGRTF. CDR3 in DNA: TGTGCCAGCAGTTTAATGGCGACATGGGGACGCACCTTC.

This clone appeared a few times. This chain uses TRBV27 with TRBJ2-7; unclear D gene. Germline CDR1 and CDR2: MNHEY and SMNVEV (reference sequence). The CDR3 sequence is 12 residues long. V dropped 5 bases and J dropped 3 bases, with 8 bases sitting between them. The CDR3 protein is CASSGLGYEQYF. CDR3 coding DNA: TGTGCCAGCAGTGGTCTAGGCTACGAGCAGTACTTC.

This sequence joins TRBV18 and TRBJ2-7; 10 positions agree with TRBD1. The CDR3 contains 15 residues. The J segment lost 2 bases and the V segment lost 5 bases, leaving 6 bases of the junction unmatched. In germline, CDR1 is KGHSH, CDR2 LQKENI. DNA of the CDR3: TGTGCCAGCTCAAACGGACAGGGGGGGACCTACGAGCAGTACTTC. Encoded protein: CASSNGQGGTYEQYF.

As DNA, the CDR3 is TGTGCCAGCAGGCTACTAACCGGGAGCGGCCCCTACGAGCAGTACTTC. Its translation: CASRLLTGSGPYEQYF. The chain links TRBV2 to TRBJ2-7; possibly TRBD2 for D (6 bases). Germline V gene sequence: CDR1 SNHLY, CDR2 FYNNEI. This CDR3 is built from 16 residues. V was trimmed by 6 bases and J by 2 bases, leaving 20 bases between them.

Written as DNA, the CDR3 is TGTGCCAGCAGCTCCTTCGGGGAGCTGTTTTTT. It is translated as CASSSFGELFF. The V and J genes are TRBV7-6 and TRBJ2-2; D unresolved. The CDR3 length is 11 residues. V lost 4 bases, J lost 7 bases, and 4 bases lay in between. In germline, CDR1 is SGHVS, CDR2 FNYEAQ.

A note on this clone: This may be a read error, as it is one base from a much larger clone. The rearrangement uses TRBV11-2 and TRBJ2-7; D perhaps matches TRBD1 (5 bases). Trimming removed 1 base from V and 3 bases from J, with 13 bases in between. The CDR3 sequence is 15 residues long. Germline CDR1 is SGHAT and CDR2 is FQNNGV. The CDR3 coding sequence is TGTGCCAGCAGCTTAGTGGGTGGGGCGGACTACGAGCAGTACTTC. Encoded protein: CASSLVGGADYEQYF. The variable domain in full, with the rest retrieved from reference TRBV11-2 and TRBJ2-7, is EAGVAQSPRYKIIEKRQSVAFWCNPISGHATLYWYQQILGQGPKLLIQFQNNGVVDDSQLPKDRFSAERLKGVDSTLKIQPAKLEDSAVYLCASSLVGGADYEQYFGPGTRLTVT.

The chain has TRBV7-6 and TRBJ1-2, with D uncertain. The CDR3 is made up of 13 amino acids. V lost 1 base to trimming and J lost 2 bases, with 5 bases between them. Per the germline V gene, CDR1 is SGHVS and CDR2 is FNYEAQ. CDR3 nucleotides: TGTGCCAGCAGCTTAGACGGGAACTATGGCTACACCTTC. Residues: CASSLDGNYGYTF.

J is TRBJ2-5 and V is TRBV11-2; tentative D call: TRBD1 (6 bases). The CDR3 totals 14 residues. Trimming removed 3 bases from V and 5 bases from J, with 13 bases in between. The germline gives CDR1 SGHAT, CDR2 FQNNGV. DNA of the CDR3: TGTGCCAGCAGCTTGGGCAGGGGCTATGAGACCCAGTACTTC. Protein sequence: CASSLGRGYETQYF.

The rearrangement links TRBV4-1 to TRBJ1-2; D might be TRBD1 (5 bases). CDR1 is MGHRA, CDR2 YSYEKL, per germline. This CDR3 has 15 amino acids. Trimming stripped 0 bases from V and 4 bases from J, with 12 bases between. The CDR3 DNA reads as TGCGCCAGCAGCCAAGAGGGTCCGACAGTCTATGGCTACACCTTC. Translating it yields CASSQEGPTVYGYTF.